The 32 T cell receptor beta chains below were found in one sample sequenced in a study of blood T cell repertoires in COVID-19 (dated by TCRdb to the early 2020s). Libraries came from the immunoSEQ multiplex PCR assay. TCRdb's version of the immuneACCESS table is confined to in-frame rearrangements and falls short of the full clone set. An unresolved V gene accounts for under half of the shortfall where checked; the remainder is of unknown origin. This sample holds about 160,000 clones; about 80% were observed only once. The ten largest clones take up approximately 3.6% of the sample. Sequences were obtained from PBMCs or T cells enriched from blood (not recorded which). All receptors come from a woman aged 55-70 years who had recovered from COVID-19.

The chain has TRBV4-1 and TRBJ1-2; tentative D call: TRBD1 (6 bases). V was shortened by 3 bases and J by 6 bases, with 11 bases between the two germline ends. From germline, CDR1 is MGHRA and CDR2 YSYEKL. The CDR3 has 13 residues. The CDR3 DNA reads TGCGCCAGCAGCCAGTGGGACACCGATGGCTACACCTTC. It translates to CASSQWDTDGYTF.

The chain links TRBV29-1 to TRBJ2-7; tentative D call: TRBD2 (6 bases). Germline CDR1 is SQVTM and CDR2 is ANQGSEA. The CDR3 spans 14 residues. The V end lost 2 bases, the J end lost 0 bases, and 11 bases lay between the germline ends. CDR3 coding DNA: TGCAGCGTTGAAAATCGGGGGAGCTCCTACGAGCAGTACTTC. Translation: CSVENRGSSYEQYF.

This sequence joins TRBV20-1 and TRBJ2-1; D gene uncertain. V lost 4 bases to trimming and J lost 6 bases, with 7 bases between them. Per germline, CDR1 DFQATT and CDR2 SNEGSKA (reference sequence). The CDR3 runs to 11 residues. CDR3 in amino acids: CSAKRLNEQFF. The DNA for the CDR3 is TGCAGTGCTAAGAGGCTCAATGAGCAGTTCTTC.

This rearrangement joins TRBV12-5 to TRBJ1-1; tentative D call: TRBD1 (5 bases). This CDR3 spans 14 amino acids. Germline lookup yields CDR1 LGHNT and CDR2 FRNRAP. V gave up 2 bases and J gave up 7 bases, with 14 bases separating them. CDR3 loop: CASGLYGGAGEAFF. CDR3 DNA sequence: TGTGCTAGTGGTTTGTACGGAGGGGCGGGTGAAGCTTTCTTT.

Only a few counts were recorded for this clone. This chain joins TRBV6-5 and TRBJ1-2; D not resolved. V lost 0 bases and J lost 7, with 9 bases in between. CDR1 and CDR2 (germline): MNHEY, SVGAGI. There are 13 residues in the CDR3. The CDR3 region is CASSYSPRSGYTF. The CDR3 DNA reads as TGTGCCAGCAGTTACTCACCGAGATCTGGCTACACCTTC.

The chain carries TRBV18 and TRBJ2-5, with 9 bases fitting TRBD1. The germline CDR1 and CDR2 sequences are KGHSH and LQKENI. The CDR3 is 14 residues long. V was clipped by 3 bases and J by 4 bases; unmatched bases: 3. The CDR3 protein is CASSPPGQGETQYF. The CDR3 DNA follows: TGTGCCAGCTCACCCCCGGGACAGGGAGAGACCCAGTACTTC.

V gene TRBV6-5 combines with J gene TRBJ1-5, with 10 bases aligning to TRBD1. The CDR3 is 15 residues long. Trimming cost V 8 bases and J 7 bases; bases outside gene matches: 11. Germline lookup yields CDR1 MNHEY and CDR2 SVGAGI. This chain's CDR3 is CASAWVDRGQQPQHF. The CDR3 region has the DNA TGTGCCAGCGCTTGGGTTGACAGGGGGCAACAGCCCCAGCATTTT.

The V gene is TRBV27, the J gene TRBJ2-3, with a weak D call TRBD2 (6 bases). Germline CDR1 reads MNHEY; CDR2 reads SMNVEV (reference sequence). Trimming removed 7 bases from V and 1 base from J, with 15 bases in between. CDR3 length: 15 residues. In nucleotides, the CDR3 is TGTGCCAGCACCCTCCGGGGGATCGGCACAGATACGCAGTATTTT. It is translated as CASTLRGIGTDTQYF.

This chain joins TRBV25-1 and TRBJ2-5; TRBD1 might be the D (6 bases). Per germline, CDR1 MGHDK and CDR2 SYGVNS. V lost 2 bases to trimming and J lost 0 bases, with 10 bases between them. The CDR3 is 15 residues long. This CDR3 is CASSENRVDQETQYF. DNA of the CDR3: TGTGCCAGCAGTGAAAACAGGGTTGACCAAGAGACCCAGTACTTC.

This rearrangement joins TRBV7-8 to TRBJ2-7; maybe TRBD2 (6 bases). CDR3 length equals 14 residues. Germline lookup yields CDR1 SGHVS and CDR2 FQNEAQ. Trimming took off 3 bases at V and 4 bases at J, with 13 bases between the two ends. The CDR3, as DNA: TGTGCCAGCAGCTTCCTAGCGAGTGGGTACGAGCAGTACTTC. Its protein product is CASSFLASGYEQYF.

Here the CDR3 reads CASRDLAGSYNEQFF. The CDR3 nucleotides are TGTGCCAGTAGGGACCTAGCGGGGTCCTACAATGAGCAGTTCTTC. The J gene is TRBJ2-1, the V gene TRBV19, with 9 bases identical to TRBD2. The CDR3 runs to 15 residues. V dropped 6 bases and J dropped 1; count of bases not matched to a gene: 4. The germline V gene has CDR1 LNHDA and CDR2 SQIVND (reference sequence).

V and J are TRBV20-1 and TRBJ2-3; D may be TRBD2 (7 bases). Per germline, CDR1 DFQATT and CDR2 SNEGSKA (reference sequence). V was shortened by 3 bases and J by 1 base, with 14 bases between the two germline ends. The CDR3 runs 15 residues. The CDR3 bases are TGCAGTGCTAGTATAGGGGGGGACGGCACAGATACGCAGTATTTT. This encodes CSASIGGDGTDTQYF.

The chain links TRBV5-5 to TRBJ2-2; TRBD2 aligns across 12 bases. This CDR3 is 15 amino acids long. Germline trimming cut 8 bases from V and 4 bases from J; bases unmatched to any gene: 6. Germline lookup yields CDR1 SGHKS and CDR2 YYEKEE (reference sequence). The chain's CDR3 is CARISGLAGTGELFF. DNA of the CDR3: TGTGCCAGGATATCGGGACTAGCGGGCACCGGGGAGCTGTTTTTT.

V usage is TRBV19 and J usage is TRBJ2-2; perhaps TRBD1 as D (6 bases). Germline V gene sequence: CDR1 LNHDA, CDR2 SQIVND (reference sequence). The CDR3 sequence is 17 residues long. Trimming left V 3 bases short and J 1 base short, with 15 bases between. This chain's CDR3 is CASSILRDTQNTGELFF. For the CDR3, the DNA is TGTGCCAGTAGTATCCTTCGGGACACGCAGAACACCGGGGAGCTGTTTTTT.

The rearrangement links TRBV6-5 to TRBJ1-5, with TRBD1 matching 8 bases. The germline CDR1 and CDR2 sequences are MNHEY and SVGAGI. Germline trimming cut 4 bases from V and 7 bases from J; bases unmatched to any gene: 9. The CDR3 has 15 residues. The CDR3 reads CASSLSPGGAQPQHF. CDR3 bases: TGTGCCAGCAGTTTATCCCCAGGGGGCGCGCAGCCCCAGCATTTT.

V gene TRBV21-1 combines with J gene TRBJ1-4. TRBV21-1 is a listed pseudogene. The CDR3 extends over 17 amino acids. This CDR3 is CASSKNNSGGGGEKLFF. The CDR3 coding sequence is TGTGCCAGCAGCAAGAATAATTCCGGGGGGGGCGGTGAAAAACTGTTTTTT.

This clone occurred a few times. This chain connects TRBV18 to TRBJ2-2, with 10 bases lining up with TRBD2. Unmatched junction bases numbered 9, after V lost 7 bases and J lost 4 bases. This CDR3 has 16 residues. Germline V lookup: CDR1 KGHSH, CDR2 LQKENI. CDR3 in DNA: TGTGCCAGCTGCCGATCTAGCGGGGGAATCACCGGGGAGCTGTTTTTT. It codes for CASCRSSGGITGELFF.

This CDR3 is CSVEKRGGNNEQFF. For the CDR3, the DNA is TGCAGCGTTGAGAAGCGGGGGGGAAACAATGAGCAGTTCTTC. The chain links TRBV29-1 to TRBJ2-1, with TRBD2 identical over 10 bases. V was pared by 3 bases and J by 5 bases, with 4 bases of the junction left unmatched. Germline-derived CDR1 and CDR2 are SQVTM and ANQGSEA. This CDR3 has 14 residues.

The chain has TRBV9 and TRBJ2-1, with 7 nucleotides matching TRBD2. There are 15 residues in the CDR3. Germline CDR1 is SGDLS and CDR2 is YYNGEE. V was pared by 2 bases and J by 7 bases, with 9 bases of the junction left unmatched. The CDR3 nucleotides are TGTGCCAGCAGCGTCAGCGGGACTACACAAAATGAGCAGTTCTTC. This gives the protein CASSVSGTTQNEQFF.

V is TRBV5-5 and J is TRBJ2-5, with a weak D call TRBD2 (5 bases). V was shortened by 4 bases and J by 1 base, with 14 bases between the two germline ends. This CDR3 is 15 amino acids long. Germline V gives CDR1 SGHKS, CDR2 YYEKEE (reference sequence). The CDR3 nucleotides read TGTGCCAGCAGCCCCACCCCGGGGAGCCAAGAGACCCAGTACTTC. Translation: CASSPTPGSQETQYF.

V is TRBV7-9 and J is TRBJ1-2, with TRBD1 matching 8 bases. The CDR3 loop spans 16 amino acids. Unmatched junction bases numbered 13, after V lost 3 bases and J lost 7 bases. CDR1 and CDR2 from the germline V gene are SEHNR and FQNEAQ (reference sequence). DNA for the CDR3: TGTGCCAGCAGCTTTGACAGGGGCGGTTTCATGGTTGGCTACACCTTC. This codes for CASSFDRGGFMVGYTF.

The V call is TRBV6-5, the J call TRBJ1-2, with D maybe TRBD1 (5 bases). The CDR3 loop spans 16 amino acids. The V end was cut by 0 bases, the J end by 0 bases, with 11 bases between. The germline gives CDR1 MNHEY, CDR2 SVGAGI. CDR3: CASSYSSTGANYGYTF. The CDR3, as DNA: TGTGCCAGCAGTTACTCGTCTACAGGAGCTAACTATGGCTACACCTTC.

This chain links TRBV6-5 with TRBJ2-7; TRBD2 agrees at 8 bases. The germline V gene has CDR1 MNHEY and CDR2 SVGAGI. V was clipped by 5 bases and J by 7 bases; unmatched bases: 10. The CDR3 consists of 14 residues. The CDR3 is CASSPGGPTGEQYF. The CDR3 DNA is TGTGCCAGCAGTCCGGGGGGGCCCACTGGGGAGCAGTACTTC.

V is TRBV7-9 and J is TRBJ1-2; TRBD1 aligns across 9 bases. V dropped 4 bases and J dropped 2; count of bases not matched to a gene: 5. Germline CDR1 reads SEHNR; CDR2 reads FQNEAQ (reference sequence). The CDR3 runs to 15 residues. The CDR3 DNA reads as TGTGCCAGCAGCTGGACAGGGGAGGCGAACTATGGCTACACCTTC. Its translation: CASSWTGEANYGYTF.

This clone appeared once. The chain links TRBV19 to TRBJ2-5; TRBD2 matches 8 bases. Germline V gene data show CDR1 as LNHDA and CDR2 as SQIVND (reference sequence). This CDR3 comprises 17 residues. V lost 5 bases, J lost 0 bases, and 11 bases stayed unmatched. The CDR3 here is CASSPWTSWAYQETQYF. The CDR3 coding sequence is TGTGCCAGTAGTCCTTGGACTAGCTGGGCGTACCAAGAGACCCAGTACTTC.

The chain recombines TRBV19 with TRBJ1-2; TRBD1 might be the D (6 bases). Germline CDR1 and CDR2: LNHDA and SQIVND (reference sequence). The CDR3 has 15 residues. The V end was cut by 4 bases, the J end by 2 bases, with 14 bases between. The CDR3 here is CASSRGQGANYGYTF. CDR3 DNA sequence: TGTGCCAGTAGTAGGGGACAAGGGGCCAACTATGGCTACACCTTC.

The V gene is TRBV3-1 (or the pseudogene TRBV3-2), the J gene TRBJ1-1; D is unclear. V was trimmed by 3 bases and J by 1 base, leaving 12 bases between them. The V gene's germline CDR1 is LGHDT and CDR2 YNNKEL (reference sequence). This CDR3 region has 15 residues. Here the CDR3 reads CASSQVVPWNTEAFF. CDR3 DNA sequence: TGTGCCAGCAGCCAGGTAGTGCCCTGGAACACTGAAGCTTTCTTT.

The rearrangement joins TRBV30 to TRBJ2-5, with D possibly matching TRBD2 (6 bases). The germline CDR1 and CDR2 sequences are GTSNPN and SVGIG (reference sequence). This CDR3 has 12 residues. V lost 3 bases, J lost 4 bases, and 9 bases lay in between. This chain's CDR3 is CAWRLAPETQYF. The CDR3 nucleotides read TGTGCCTGGAGACTAGCCCCAGAGACCCAGTACTTC.

DNA of the CDR3: TGTGCCAGCAGTTTAGCCGGAGGAAACACTGAAGCTTTCTTT. It is translated as CASSLAGGNTEAFF. The gene calls are TRBV25-1 and TRBJ1-1; D unclear. The V end was cut by 5 bases, the J end by 2 bases, with 12 bases between. CDR1 and CDR2 (germline): MGHDK, SYGVNS. The CDR3 contains 14 residues.

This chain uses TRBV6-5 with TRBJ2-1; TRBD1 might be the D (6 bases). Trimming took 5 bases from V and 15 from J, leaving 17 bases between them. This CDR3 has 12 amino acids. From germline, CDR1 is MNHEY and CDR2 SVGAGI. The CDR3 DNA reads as TGTGCCAGCAGTCCTTATTTTCAGGGGACGTTCTTC. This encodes CASSPYFQGTFF.

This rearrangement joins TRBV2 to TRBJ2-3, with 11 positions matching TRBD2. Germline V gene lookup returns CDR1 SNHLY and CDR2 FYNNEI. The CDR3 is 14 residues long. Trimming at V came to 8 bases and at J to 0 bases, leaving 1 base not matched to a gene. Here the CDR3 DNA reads TGTGCCAGCTTAGCGGGGGGGAGCACAGATACGCAGTATTTT. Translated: CASLAGGSTDTQYF.

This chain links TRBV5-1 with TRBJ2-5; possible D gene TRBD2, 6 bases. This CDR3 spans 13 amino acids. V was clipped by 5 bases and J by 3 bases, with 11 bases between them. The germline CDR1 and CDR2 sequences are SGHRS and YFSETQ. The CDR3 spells CASRVGGEETQYF. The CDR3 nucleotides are TGCGCCAGCAGGGTGGGGGGAGAAGAGACCCAGTACTTC.